This TCR beta chain was sequenced for a study of siplizumab effects on memory and regulatory T cells. Findings and limits, study-wide: Memory cells seemed less diverse than naive T cells, which also seemed major contributors to the alloresponse.

Germline assignment: CDR1 SGHKS and CDR2 YYEKEE (reference sequence). This CDR3 has 15 residues. The V gene lost 2 bases and the J gene lost 2 bases, with 11 bases spanning the gap. On this clone: Antigen unknown.

Sequenced by immunoSEQ multiplex PCR; TCRdb stores in-frame clones only, minus some. The sample contains about 110,000 clones, approximately 90% of which appear only once. This clonotype was obtained from a human donor in good health. V is TRBV5-5 and J is TRBJ1-5; tentatively, D is TRBD1 (5 bases). Material: Tregs sorted from blood. The CDR3 nucleotides read TGTGCCAGCAGCTTTAGGGGCACTGGCAATCAGCCCCAGCATTTT. Amino acid sequence: CASSFRGTGNQPQHF.